The clone carrying this T cell receptor (beta chain) was seen once. Its antigen remains unidentified. This record comes from a study of STAT5B mutations in CD4+ large granular lymphocyte leukemia. Study details: Among healthy controls, a particular HLA allele went with more CDR3 'QG' motifs.

Study-wide results and caveats: TRBV06-family usage was enriched in top patient clones (8/27) versus controls (2/35).

The assay was run at survey level. Original processing notes: The detection floor for productive clonotype frequency was 2.59 x 10-5. Measured with immunoSEQ multiplex PCR; TCRdb has only the in-frame clones, and not every one. V, J and clone size are those of that table, while D and trimming were read from the DNA. The data show about 48,000 clones, roughly 72% seen once. The CDR3 length is 16 residues. The J segment lost 0 bases and the V segment lost 2 bases, leaving 5 bases of the junction unmatched. Per germline, CDR1 SGHAT and CDR2 FQNNGV. The sample was CD4+ T cells from blood buffy coats. The chain is built from TRBV11-2 and TRBJ2-3; 7 bases agree with TRBD2. The receptor was isolated from a human donor in good health. The CDR3 nucleotides read TGTGCCAGCAGCTTAAGCGGGGCTTCTAGCACAGATACGCAGTATTTT. Its protein product is CASSLSGASSTDTQYF.